This T cell receptor (beta chain) was found in a study of blood T cell repertoires in COVID-19. Study summary: There were acute and convalescent COVID-19 samples, and they came from the United States, Italy and Spain. T cells, B-cell-depleted T cells, or PBMCs provided the cDNA or gDNA that served as material.

Under the authors' procedure: Reference gene primer amplification gave estimated nucleated cell counts. Using immunoSEQ multiplex PCR, the repertoire was profiled, and TCRdb retains in-frame clones only, with some absent. That table furnishes V, J and clone size, whereas the DNA furnished D and trimming. The table records 100,000 to 150,000 clones, about 83% of them present only once. Sequenced: peripheral blood. The receptor comes from a man aged 40-49 years with active or convalescent COVID-19.

CDR3 nucleotides: TGTGCCAGCAGCGCCCAGGGTAGCGGGGGGGTGTCCTACAATGAGCAGTTCTTC. Translation gives CASSAQGSGGVSYNEQFF. This sequence joins TRBV7-2 and TRBJ2-1; 11 bases fit TRBD2. With V trimmed by 5 bases and J by 1 base, 10 bases remained unmatched. Germline-derived CDR1 and CDR2 are SGHTA and FQGNSA. The CDR3 has 18 amino acids.